This T cell receptor beta chain was captured by sequencing in a study of T cell responses to AZD1222 COVID-19 vaccine. This CDR3 has 16 residues. Germline trimming cut 3 bases from V and 0 bases from J; bases unmatched to any gene: 8. Germline V gives CDR1 KGHSH, CDR2 LQKENI. Sequenced by immunoSEQ multiplex PCR; TCRdb stores in-frame clones only, minus some. The sample lists under 170,000 clones, more than 90% occurring once. The sample holds a few counts of this clone. The chain is built from TRBV18 and TRBJ2-7; TRBD1 matches 7 bases. The clonotype originates from an adult who received the AZD1222 COVID-19 vaccine. Material: peripheral blood, obtained 28 days after the second AZD1222 dose. CDR3 DNA sequence: TGTGCCAGCTCACCGATTCCGGGACAGAGCTCCTACGAGCAGTACTTC. Amino acid sequence: CASSPIPGQSSYEQYF.